The clone carrying this T cell receptor (beta chain) has more than one count but fewer than ten. Its antigen is not known. An end of the junction differs from the germline gene, which may be a read error. The data were taken from a study of breast tumors, draining lymph nodes, adjacent tissues. Broader study findings: The data were judged consistent with most tumor T cells coming from lymph node and expanding in tumor. The lymph node origin of tumor T cells was framed as consistent with a hypothesis, not demonstrated. Tumor TCR diversity was below lymph nodes but above nontumor tissue. Luminal-like breast cancer showed significantly greater tumor-nontumor repertoire similarity than basal-like breast cancer did.

Germline V gene sequence: CDR1 MNHEY, CDR2 SVGAGI. The CDR3 length is 16 residues. The lymph nodes were axillary draining lymph nodes from breast cancer patients. TCRdb reprocessed the multiplex PCR reads via MiXCR and lists one record per CDR3 protein. Among a few hundred thousand distinct CDR3 sequences listed, less than 45% were seen once. The specimen was axillary lymph node tissue. This chain links TRBV6-5 with TRBJ1-6; 7 nucleotides agree with TRBD1. This receptor was identified in a female donor with breast cancer. Some clones in this sample may be carry-over from other donors' samples. This CDR3 is CASSHSRDSGGTPLHF. The CDR3 DNA sequence: TGTGCCAGCAGTCACTCCCGGGACAGCGGAGGGACACCCCTCCACTTT.